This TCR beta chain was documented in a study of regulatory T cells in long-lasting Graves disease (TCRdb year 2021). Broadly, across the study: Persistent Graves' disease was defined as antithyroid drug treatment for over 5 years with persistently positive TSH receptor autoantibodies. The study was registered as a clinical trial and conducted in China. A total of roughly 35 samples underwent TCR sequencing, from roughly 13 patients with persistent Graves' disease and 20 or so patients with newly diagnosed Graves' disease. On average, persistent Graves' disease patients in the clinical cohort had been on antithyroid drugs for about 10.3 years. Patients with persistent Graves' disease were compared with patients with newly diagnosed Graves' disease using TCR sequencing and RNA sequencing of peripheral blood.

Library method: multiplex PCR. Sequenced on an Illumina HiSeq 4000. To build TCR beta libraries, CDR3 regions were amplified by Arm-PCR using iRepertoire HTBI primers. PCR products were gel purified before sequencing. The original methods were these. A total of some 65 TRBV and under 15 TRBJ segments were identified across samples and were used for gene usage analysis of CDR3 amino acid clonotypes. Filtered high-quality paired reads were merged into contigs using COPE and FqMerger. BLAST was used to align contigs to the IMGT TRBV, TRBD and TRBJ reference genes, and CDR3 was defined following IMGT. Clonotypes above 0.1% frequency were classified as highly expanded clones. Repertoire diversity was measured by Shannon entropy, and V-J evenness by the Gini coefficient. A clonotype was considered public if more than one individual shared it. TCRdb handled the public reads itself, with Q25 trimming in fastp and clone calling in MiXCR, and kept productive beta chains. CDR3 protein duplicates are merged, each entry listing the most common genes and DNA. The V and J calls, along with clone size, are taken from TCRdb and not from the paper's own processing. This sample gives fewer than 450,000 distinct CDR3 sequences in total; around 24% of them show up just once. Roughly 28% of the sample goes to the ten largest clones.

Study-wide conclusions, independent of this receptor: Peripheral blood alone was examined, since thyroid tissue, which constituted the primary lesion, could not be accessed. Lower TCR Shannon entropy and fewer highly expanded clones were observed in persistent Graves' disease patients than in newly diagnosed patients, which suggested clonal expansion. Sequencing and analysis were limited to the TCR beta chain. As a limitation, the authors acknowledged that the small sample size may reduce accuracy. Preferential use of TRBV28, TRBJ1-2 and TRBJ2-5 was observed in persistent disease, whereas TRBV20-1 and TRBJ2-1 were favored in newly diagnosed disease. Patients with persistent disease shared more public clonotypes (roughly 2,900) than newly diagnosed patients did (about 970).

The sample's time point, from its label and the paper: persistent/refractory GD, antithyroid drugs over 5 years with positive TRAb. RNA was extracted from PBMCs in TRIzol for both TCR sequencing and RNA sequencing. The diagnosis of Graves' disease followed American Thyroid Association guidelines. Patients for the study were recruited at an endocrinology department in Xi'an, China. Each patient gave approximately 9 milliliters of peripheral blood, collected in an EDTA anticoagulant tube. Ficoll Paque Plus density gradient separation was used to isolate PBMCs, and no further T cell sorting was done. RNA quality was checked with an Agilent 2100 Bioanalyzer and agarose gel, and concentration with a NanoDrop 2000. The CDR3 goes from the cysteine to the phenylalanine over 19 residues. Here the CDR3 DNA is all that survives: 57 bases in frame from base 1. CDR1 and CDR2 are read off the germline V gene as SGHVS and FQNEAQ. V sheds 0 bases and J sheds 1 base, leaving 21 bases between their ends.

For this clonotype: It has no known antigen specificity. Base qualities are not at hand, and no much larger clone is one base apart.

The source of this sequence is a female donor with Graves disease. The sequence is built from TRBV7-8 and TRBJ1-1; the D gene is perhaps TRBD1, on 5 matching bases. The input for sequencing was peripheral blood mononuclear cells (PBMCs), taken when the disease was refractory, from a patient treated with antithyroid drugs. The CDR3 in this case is CASSLASPGPKRENTEAFF. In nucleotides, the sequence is TGTGCCAGCAGCTTAGCTTCTCCGGGGCCGAAAAGAGAGAACACTGAAGCTTTCTTT.